This T cell receptor (beta chain) appears in the sequencing data of a study of T cells in Graves' hyperthyroidism and ophthalmopathy. Background on the study: Peripheral blood was acquired at first diagnosis, ahead of any therapy whatsoever.

Amplification of TCR beta CDR3 regions was performed using RNA transcripts as template. When the TCR CDR3 underwent first-round RT-PCR, the HTBI primer set was used. A single record per CDR3 protein comes from TCRdb applying MiXCR to the multiplex PCR reads. In the table there are nearly 250,000 distinct CDR3 sequences, about 17% of which are singletons. Among ophthalmopathy patients, the Clinical Activity Score reached at least 3, the NOSPECS grade reached at least 4, and duration remained under 3 months. Notes on the study in general: The authors' 13 V-J model separated ophthalmopathy from stable hyperthyroidism.

Trimming shortened V by 0 bases and J by 4 bases, and 15 bases separated the two germline ends. CDR3 length equals 15 residues. The germline V gene encodes CDR1 DFQATT and CDR2 SNEGSKA (reference sequence). This clonotype was counted at least ten times. The antigen remains undetermined. The sequenced sample consisted of blood. The TCR sequence derives from a woman aged 18-30 years with Graves' ophthalmopathy. This rearrangement joins TRBV20-1 to TRBJ1-1; D gene unclear. The CDR3 nucleotides are TGCAGTGCTAGAGATCTTATTCGGTTGGGCACTGAAGCTTTCTTT. It translates to CSARDLIRLGTEAFF.